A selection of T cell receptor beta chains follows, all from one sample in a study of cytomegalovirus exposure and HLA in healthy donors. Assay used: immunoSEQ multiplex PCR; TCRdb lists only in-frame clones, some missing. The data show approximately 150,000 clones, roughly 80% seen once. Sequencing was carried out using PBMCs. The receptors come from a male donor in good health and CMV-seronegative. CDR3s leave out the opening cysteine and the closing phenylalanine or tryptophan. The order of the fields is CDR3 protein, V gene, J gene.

cdr3_aa: SVERSGQVGYT
v_call: TRBV29-1
j_call: TRBJ1-2

cdr3_aa: ASSFTGTSGPYEQY
v_call: TRBV7-2
j_call: TRBJ2-7

cdr3_aa: ASSFGQTYNEQF
v_call: TRBV5-1
j_call: TRBJ2-1

cdr3_aa: ASSLLSGGNEQF
v_call: TRBV27
j_call: TRBJ2-1

cdr3_aa: ASRRSDGETQY
v_call: TRBV5-1
j_call: TRBJ2-5

cdr3_aa: AACLGEASNQPQH
v_call: TRBV6-1
j_call: TRBJ1-5

cdr3_aa: ASSEVNNWTGDNYGYT
v_call: TRBV6-1
j_call: TRBJ1-2

cdr3_aa: ASSLLPSTGHEKLF
v_call: TRBV7-9
j_call: TRBJ1-4

cdr3_aa: ASSLASTAGGLF
v_call: TRBV7-6
j_call: TRBJ2-2

cdr3_aa: ASSEGRNTEAF
v_call: TRBV2
j_call: TRBJ1-1

cdr3_aa: ASSARTGGYNEQF
v_call: TRBV25-1
j_call: TRBJ2-1

cdr3_aa: ASRRHRAPEAF
v_call: TRBV6-5
j_call: TRBJ1-1

cdr3_aa: ASSYRQAPNNEQF
v_call: TRBV7-3
j_call: TRBJ2-1

cdr3_aa: ASIVLQNSNQPQH
v_call: TRBV21-1
j_call: TRBJ1-5

cdr3_aa: ASSRQGMNTEAF
v_call: TRBV14
j_call: TRBJ1-1